This T cell receptor beta chain comes out of a study of beta chain features in type 1 diabetes. Regarding the study as a whole: Patients with type 1 diabetes carried fewer insertions and had more deletions at their VDJ junctions.

Without exception, sorted populations had purity beyond 98%. A word on this clone: Its specificity is not known.

Expressed TCRB transcripts were sequenced, since all the RNA that had been isolated was reverse transcribed. The table came from immunoSEQ multiplex PCR; TCRdb's copy has only in-frame clones and leaves some out. Here the sample spans approximately 140,000 clones, under 60% being singletons. This CDR3 contains 17 residues. The J segment lost 7 bases and the V segment lost 4 bases, leaving 11 bases of the junction unmatched. Germline CDR1 is LGHNA and CDR2 is YSLEER. The TCR was taken from a man between 18 and 35 years old in good health. The gene calls are TRBV4-3 and TRBJ1-6; the match to TRBD1 covers 9 bases. Sequenced: Tregs from blood. The CDR3 spells CASSRSPGTGLNSPLHF. The DNA for the CDR3 is TGCGCCAGCAGCCGGAGTCCCGGGACAGGGTTGAATTCACCCCTCCACTTT.